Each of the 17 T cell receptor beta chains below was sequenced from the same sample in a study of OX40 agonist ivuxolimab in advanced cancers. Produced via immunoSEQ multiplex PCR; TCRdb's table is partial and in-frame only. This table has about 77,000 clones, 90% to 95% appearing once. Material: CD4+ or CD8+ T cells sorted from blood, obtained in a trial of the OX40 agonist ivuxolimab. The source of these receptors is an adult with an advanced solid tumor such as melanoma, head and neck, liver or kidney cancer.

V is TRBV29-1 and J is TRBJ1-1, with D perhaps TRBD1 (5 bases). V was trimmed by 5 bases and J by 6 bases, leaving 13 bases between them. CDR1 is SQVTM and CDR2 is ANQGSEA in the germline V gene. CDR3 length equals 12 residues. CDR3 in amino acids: CSVLAGSPEAFF. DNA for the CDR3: TGCAGCGTTTTGGCAGGGAGCCCTGAAGCTTTCTTT.

CDR3 DNA: TGTGCCAGCAGCCTGGCGAGGGGCAGCACAGATACGCAGTATTTT. Its protein product is CASSLARGSTDTQYF. The rearrangement links TRBV13 to TRBJ2-3; D might be TRBD1 or TRBD2, each matching 5 bases. The CDR3 has 15 residues. V was cut by 5 bases and J by 0 bases, with 12 bases left in between. In germline, CDR1 is PRHDT, CDR2 FYEKMQ (reference sequence).

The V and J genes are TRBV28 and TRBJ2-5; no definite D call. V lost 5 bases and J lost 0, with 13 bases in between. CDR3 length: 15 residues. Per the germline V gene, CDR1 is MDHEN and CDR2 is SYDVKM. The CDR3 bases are TGTGCCAGCAGTCCCAGAGAGCTTTACCAAGAGACCCAGTACTTC. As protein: CASSPRELYQETQYF.

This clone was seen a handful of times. The CDR3 nucleotides read TGTGCCAGCAGCGTGGACGGGTACACTGAAGCTTTCTTT. It translates to CASSVDGYTEAFF. The chain employs TRBV11-3 and TRBJ1-1; D call uncertain. V shed 5 bases and J shed 3 bases, with 10 bases lying between them. Germline loops: CDR1 SGHNT, CDR2 YENEEA. The CDR3 consists of 13 residues. Full variable domain (outside the CDR3, taken from reference TRBV11-3 and TRBJ1-1): EAGVVQSPRYKIIEKKQPVAFWCNPISGHNTLYWYLQNLGQGPELLIRYENEEAVDDSQLPKDRFSAERLKGVDSTLKIQPAELGDSAVYLCASSVDGYTEAFFGQGTRLTVV.

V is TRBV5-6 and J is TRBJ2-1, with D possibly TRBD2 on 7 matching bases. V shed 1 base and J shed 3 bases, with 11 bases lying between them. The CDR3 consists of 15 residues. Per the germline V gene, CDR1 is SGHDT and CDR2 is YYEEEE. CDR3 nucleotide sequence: TGTGCCAGCAGCTTGCCCGGGGGGCTCTACAATGAGCAGTTCTTC. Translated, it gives CASSLPGGLYNEQFF.

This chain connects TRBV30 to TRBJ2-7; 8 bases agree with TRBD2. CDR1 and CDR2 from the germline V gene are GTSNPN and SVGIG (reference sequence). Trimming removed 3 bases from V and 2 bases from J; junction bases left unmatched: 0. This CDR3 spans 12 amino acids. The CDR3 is CAWRREAYEQYF. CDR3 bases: TGTGCCTGGAGGCGGGAGGCCTACGAGCAGTACTTC.

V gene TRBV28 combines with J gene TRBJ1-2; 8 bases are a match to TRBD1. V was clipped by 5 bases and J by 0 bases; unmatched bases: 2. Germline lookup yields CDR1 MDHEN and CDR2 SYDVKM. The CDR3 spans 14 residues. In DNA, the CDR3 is TGTGCCAGCAGTGGACAGGGCTCTAACTATGGCTACACCTTC. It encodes CASSGQGSNYGYTF.

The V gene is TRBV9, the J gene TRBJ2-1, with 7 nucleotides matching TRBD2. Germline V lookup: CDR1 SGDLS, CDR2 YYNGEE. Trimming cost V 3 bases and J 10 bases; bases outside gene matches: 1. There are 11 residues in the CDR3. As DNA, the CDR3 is TGTGCCAGCAGCGCCGGGGGGGAGCAGTTCTTC. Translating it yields CASSAGGEQFF.

The CDR3 here is CASSQGEDSSYEQYF. The CDR3 DNA follows: TGCGCCAGCAGCCAAGGAGAAGACAGTTCCTACGAGCAGTACTTC. The chain recombines TRBV4-1 with TRBJ2-7, with D possibly TRBD1 on 5 matching bases. CDR3 length equals 15 residues. Germline V gene sequence: CDR1 MGHRA, CDR2 YSYEKL. V lost 1 base and J lost 1, with 11 bases in between.

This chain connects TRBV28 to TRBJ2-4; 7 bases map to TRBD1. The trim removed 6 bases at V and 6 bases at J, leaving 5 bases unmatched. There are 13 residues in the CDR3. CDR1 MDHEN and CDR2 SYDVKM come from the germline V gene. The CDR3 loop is CASRSTGLNIQYF. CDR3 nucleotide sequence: TGTGCCAGCAGATCGACAGGGTTAAACATTCAGTACTTC. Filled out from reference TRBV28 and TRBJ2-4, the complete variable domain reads DVKVTQSSRYLVKRTGEKVFLECVQDMDHENMFWYRQDPGLGLRLIYFSYDVKMKEKGDIPEGYSVSREKKERFSLILESASTNQTSMYLCASRSTGLNIQYFGAGTRLSVL.

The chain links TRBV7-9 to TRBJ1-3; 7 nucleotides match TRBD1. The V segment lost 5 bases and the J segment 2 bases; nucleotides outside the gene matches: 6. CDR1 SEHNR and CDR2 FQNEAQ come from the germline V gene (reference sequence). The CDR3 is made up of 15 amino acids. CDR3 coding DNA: TGTGCCAGCAGCCCACCACAGGGGACTGGAAACACCATATATTTT. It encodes CASSPPQGTGNTIYF.

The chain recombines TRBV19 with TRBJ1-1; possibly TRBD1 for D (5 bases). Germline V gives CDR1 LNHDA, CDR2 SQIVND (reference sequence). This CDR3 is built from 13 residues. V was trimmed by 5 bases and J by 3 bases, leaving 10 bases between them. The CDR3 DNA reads TGTGCCAGTAGTCTCGGGGGACACACTGAAGCTTTCTTT. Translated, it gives CASSLGGHTEAFF.

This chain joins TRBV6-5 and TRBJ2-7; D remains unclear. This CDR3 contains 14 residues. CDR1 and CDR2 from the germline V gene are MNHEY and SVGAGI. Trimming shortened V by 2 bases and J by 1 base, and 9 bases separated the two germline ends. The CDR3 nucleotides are TGTGCCAGCAGTTACGGTGCATGGTCCTACGAGCAGTACTTC. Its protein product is CASSYGAWSYEQYF.

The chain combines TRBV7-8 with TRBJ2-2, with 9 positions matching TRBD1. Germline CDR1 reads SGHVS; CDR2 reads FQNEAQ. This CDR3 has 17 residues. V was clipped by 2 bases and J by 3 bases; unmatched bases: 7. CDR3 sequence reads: CASSLYRDRADTGELFF. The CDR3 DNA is TGTGCCAGCAGCTTATACCGGGACAGGGCGGACACCGGGGAGCTGTTTTTT. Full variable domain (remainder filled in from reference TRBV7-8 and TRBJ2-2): GAGVSQSPRYKVAKRGQDVALRCDPISGHVSLFWYQQALGQGPEFLTYFQNEAQLDKSGLPSDRFFAERPEGSVSTLKIQRTQQEDSAVYLCASSLYRDRADTGELFFGEGSRLTVL.

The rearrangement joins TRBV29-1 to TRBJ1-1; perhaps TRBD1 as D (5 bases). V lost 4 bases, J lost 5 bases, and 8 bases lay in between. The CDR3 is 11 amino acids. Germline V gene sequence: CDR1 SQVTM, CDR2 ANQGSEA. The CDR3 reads CSVVGGTEAFF. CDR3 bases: TGCAGCGTTGTGGGGGGGACTGAAGCTTTCTTT.

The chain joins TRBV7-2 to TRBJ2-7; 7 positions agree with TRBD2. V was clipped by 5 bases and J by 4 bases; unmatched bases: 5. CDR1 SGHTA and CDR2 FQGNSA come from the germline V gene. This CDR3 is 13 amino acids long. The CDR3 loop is CASSLPGGYEQYF. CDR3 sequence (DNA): TGTGCCAGCAGCCTACCCGGGGGGTACGAGCAGTACTTC.

CDR3 residues: CASSQEPAGSYEQYF. The CDR3, as DNA: TGCGCCAGCAGCCAAGAACCAGCAGGCTCCTACGAGCAGTACTTC. The chain uses TRBV4-3 and TRBJ2-7; D call uncertain. CDR1 LGHNA and CDR2 YSLEER come from the germline V gene. V lost 0 bases and J lost 0, with 9 bases in between. This CDR3 comprises 15 residues.